This T cell receptor beta chain was sequenced during a study of T-cell reconstitution after alpha-beta-depleted transplantation in children. Unique molecular identifiers were incorporated when the TCRbeta library was constructed. In TCRdb, the PCR reads were re-called with MiXCR into one record per CDR3 protein. The sample shows 450,000 to 600,000 distinct CDR3 sequences, roughly a tenth of them seen only once. Germline V gene sequence: CDR1 MNHEY, CDR2 SVGAGI. V was clipped by 0 bases and J by 5 bases; unmatched bases: 3. The CDR3 contains 15 residues. The sequence was obtained from a child aged 2 to 10 with inherited bone marrow failure, due to receive a stem cell transplant. Sequencing used PBMCs, obtained before TCRalphabeta/CD19-depleted stem cell transplant. The V gene is TRBV6-5, the J gene TRBJ2-7; 11 bases fit TRBD2. The CDR3 protein is CASSYSTSGINEQYF. The CDR3 bases are TGTGCCAGCAGTTACTCGACTAGCGGGATTAACGAGCAGTACTTC.